The present TCR beta chain was sequenced within a study of shared clonotypes between healthy human individuals. Remarks on this clone: The junction and the germline gene differ at one end; a read error may be behind it.

Clones were sequenced by immunoSEQ multiplex PCR, and TCRdb holds only the in-frame ones, with some missing. The sample comprises 980,000 or so clones, 70% to 85% of which are singletons, and approximately 1.5% rests with the top ten. The CDR3 consists of 16 residues. Germline-derived CDR1 and CDR2 are SSHAT and FNYEAQ (reference sequence). This TCR was recovered from a man between 18 and 35 years old in good health. The chain links TRBV7-7 to TRBJ2-2, with TRBD2 matching over 9 bases. What was sequenced was memory CD4+ T cells sorted from blood. Subset specified: CD45RA-negative fraction. The CDR3 region has the DNA TGTGCTAGCAGTCAACCGGGACTAGCTGGCACCGGGGAGCTGTTTTTT. Translation gives CASSQPGLAGTGELFF.